This TCR beta chain was identified during a study of cytomegalovirus exposure and HLA in healthy donors. This clone was counted once. The antigen is unknown. The CDR3 sequence is 15 residues long. Looked up from germline, CDR1 is SQVTM and CDR2 is ANQGSEA. V trimming: 4 bases; J trimming: 1 base; junction bases outside the gene matches: 9. Points from the study as a whole: Researchers reported that a few CMV-associated chains were confirmed in vitro as CMV antigen-specific. The listing of 150 to 200 TCR beta chains classed them as cytomegalovirus-associated.

Generated by immunoSEQ multiplex PCR, the TCRdb table keeps only in-frame clones and is missing some. The sample has roughly 43,000 clones; roughly 92% are singletons. The donors were part of the validation cohort, which consisted of under 150 subjects and was separate from the first cohort of under 750 subjects. This rearrangement joins TRBV29-1 to TRBJ1-2, with 7 bases identical to TRBD1. Sequencing input: PBMCs. This TCR was recovered from a man younger than 35 in good health and CMV-seronegative. As DNA, the CDR3 is TGCAGCGTTGCCGGCACCGGGACAGATAACTATGGCTACACCTTC. Protein product: CSVAGTGTDNYGYTF.